This paragraph covers one TCR beta chain sequence. This record belongs to a study of blood T cell repertoires in COVID-19. As for the study in general: Acute-phase and convalescent COVID-19 samples originated in the United States, Italy and Spain. In each case, the material was cDNA or gDNA derived from T cells, B-cell-depleted T cells, or PBMCs.

Per germline, CDR1 SGDLS and CDR2 YYNGEE. This CDR3 has 14 amino acids. The ends were cut back, 2 bases at V and 3 bases at J, with 11 bases in the middle. Per the authors' pipeline: Researchers report that nucleated cell counts were estimated from reference gene primer amplification. Assay used: immunoSEQ multiplex PCR; TCRdb lists only in-frame clones, some missing. The V and J calls and clone size were taken over from that table, and D and trimming were inferred from the DNA. The sample yields 90,000 to 95,000 clones, 88% seen once. The receptor comes from a woman in her 70s with acute or convalescent COVID-19. The rearrangement uses TRBV9 and TRBJ1-1, with a tentative D call TRBD1 (5 bases). The material sequenced was peripheral blood. The DNA for the CDR3 is TGTGCCAGCAGCGTCGGGGGAGGCGACACTGAAGCTTTCTTT. Residues: CASSVGGGDTEAFF.